These 24 T cell receptor beta chains share one sample of origin, sequenced in a study of T cell changes during pregnancy in multiple sclerosis. Generated by immunoSEQ multiplex PCR, the TCRdb table keeps only in-frame clones and is missing some. In the table there are tens of thousands of clones, 85% to 95% of which are singletons. Sequenced here: CD4+ T cells from peripheral blood mononuclear cells, sampled after pregnancy. These receptors all come from a female donor with multiple sclerosis, enrolled in a pregnancy study.

J is TRBJ1-6 and V is TRBV9; D perhaps matches TRBD1 (6 bases). The CDR3 loop spans 14 amino acids. The germline CDR1 and CDR2 sequences are SGDLS and YYNGEE. Trimming took off 3 bases at V and 6 bases at J, with 10 bases between the two ends. The chain's CDR3 is CASSETGVNSPLHF. The CDR3 nucleotides are TGTGCCAGCAGCGAGACAGGCGTTAATTCACCCCTCCACTTT.

J is TRBJ1-2 and V is TRBV19; possibly TRBD1 for D (5 bases). Germline CDR1 and CDR2: LNHDA and SQIVND (reference sequence). The CDR3 totals 15 residues. V lost 3 bases and J 7 bases, leaving 18 bases between the germline ends. The CDR3 protein is CASSISRAGLRGYTF. The CDR3 coding sequence is TGTGCCAGTAGTATCAGCCGGGCGGGGCTCCGTGGCTACACCTTC. Based on the CDR3 plus reference TRBV19 and TRBJ1-2, the full variable domain is DGGITQSPKYLFRKEGQNVTLSCEQNLNHDAMYWYRQDPGQGLRLIYYSQIVNDFQKGDIAEGYSVSREKKESFPLTVTSAQKNPTAFYLCASSISRAGLRGYTFGSGTRLTVV.

The V and J genes are TRBV5-1 and TRBJ2-5, with no clear D. This CDR3 has 15 residues. Trimming cost V 1 base and J 2 bases, with 12 bases left between them. The germline V gene has CDR1 SGHRS and CDR2 YFSETQ. DNA of the CDR3: TGCGCCAGCAGCTTGATGATCCAGATACAAGAGACCCAGTACTTC. Its protein product is CASSLMIQIQETQYF.

The J gene is TRBJ1-3, the V gene TRBV29-1; D remains unclear. This CDR3 contains 12 residues. Germline assignment: CDR1 SQVTM and CDR2 ANQGSEA. Trimming pared 4 bases from V and 0 bases from J, leaving 4 bases between. CDR3 coding DNA: TGCAGCGTTGTTATCTCTGGAAACACCATATATTTT. Its translation: CSVVISGNTIYF.

V gene TRBV5-1 combines with J gene TRBJ1-4, with 9 bases aligning to TRBD1. The germline gives CDR1 SGHRS, CDR2 YFSETQ. Trimming removed 2 bases from V and 6 bases from J; junction bases left unmatched: 2. The CDR3 consists of 14 residues. Here the CDR3 reads CASSLQGAHEKLFF. CDR3 coding DNA: TGCGCCAGCAGCTTACAGGGGGCGCATGAAAAACTGTTTTTT.

The rearrangement uses TRBV5-1 and TRBJ2-7, with 10 bases fitting TRBD1. CDR3 length equals 15 residues. Trimming took 4 bases from V and 0 from J; bases not matched to a gene: 4. The germline V gene encodes CDR1 SGHRS and CDR2 YFSETQ. This chain's CDR3 is CASSGGTGVSYEQYF. The CDR3 nucleotides are TGCGCCAGCAGCGGCGGGACAGGGGTCTCCTACGAGCAGTACTTC.

The chain couples TRBV2 to TRBJ1-2; D possibly corresponds to TRBD1 (5 bases). The germline V gene has CDR1 SNHLY and CDR2 FYNNEI. Between the trimmed V and J ends, which lost 7 bases and 8 bases, there was a span of 20 bases. CDR3 length equals 14 residues. In DNA form, the CDR3 reads TGTGCCAGCACCGGGGGACGTCGCCGAGGAGGCTACACCTTC. This translates into CASTGGRRRGGYTF.

The chain has TRBV2 and TRBJ2-1, with D possibly TRBD1 on 5 matching bases. CDR1 is SNHLY and CDR2 is FYNNEI in the germline V gene. CDR3 size: 15 residues. V was trimmed by 3 bases and J by 3 bases, leaving 12 bases between them. CDR3 sequence (DNA): TGTGCCAGCAGTGAGATAGGGGTTAGCTACAATGAGCAGTTCTTC. Translated: CASSEIGVSYNEQFF.

The chain recombines TRBV5-1 with TRBJ1-1; 9 bases are shared with TRBD1. V shed 4 bases, J shed 1 base, and the junction held 11 bases outside the gene matches. This CDR3 region has 17 residues. Germline CDR1 and CDR2: SGHRS and YFSETQ. The CDR3 sequence: CASSISPRTGENTEAFF. CDR3 DNA: TGCGCCAGCAGCATATCCCCTCGGACAGGGGAGAACACTGAAGCTTTCTTT.

The CDR3 bases are TGTGCCAGCAGTTTATCCACTAGCGGGAGCGCGTTCGGCTCCTACGAGCAGTACTTC. It is translated as CASSLSTSGSAFGSYEQYF. J is TRBJ2-7 and V is TRBV27; TRBD2 matches 11 bases. Germline CDR1 is MNHEY and CDR2 is SMNVEV (reference sequence). V was pared by 0 bases and J by 0 bases, with 10 bases of the junction left unmatched. This CDR3 is built from 19 residues.

This chain uses TRBV6-5 with TRBJ2-7; TRBD2 aligns across 10 bases. The germline CDR1 and CDR2 sequences are MNHEY and SVGAGI. With 4 bases clipped from V and 2 bases from J, the junction kept 8 bases outside the gene matches. The CDR3 is 16 residues long. DNA of the CDR3: TGTGCCAGCAGTTCGCGCGGGACTAGCGAGACCTACGAGCAGTACTTC. Its protein is CASSSRGTSETYEQYF.

This chain uses TRBV2 with TRBJ2-3; the D gene is possibly TRBD2 (7 bases). The germline V gene has CDR1 SNHLY and CDR2 FYNNEI. V was clipped by 6 bases and J by 1 base, with 23 bases between them. The CDR3 contains 18 residues. The CDR3 nucleotides are TGTGCCAGCAGGGAGGGCGGGAGTCGGGGGCGACGCACAGATACGCAGTATTTT. Protein sequence: CASREGGSRGRRTDTQYF.

The chain employs TRBV6-5 and TRBJ1-1; 7 bases line up with TRBD1. Germline V gene lookup returns CDR1 MNHEY and CDR2 SVGAGI. The CDR3 loop spans 14 amino acids. Trimming removed 7 bases from V and 2 bases from J; junction bases left unmatched: 7. CDR3 in DNA: TGTGCCAGCACCGCCGGGACAGCCAACACTGAAGCTTTCTTT. It specifies CASTAGTANTEAFF.

Comment on this clone: A read error may account for a junction end that differs from germline. V is TRBV7-7 and J is TRBJ2-2; D call uncertain. Germline V gives CDR1 SSHAT, CDR2 FNYEAQ (reference sequence). This CDR3 comprises 14 residues. The CDR3 spells CASSKLRNTGELFF. For the CDR3, the DNA is TGTGCTAGCAGCAAACTAAGGAACACCGGGGAGCTGTTTTTT.

The chain couples TRBV23-1 to TRBJ1-2; 9 bases align to TRBD1. TRBV23-1 is an ORF, and what it does is uncertain. CDR3 size: 16 residues. The V gene end was trimmed by 2 bases and the J gene end by 4 bases; junction bases not matched to a gene: 8. The CDR3 nucleotides read TGCGCCAGCAGTCAAGAACAGGGGGCTTACTCCTATGGCTACACCTTC. This gives the protein CASSQEQGAYSYGYTF.

This chain joins TRBV28 and TRBJ2-3, with 9 bases aligning to TRBD2. Germline CDR1 and CDR2: MDHEN and SYDVKM. The CDR3 sequence is 13 residues long. The ends lost 10 bases at V and 7 bases at J; junction bases unmatched: 9. CDR3 sequence (DNA): TGTGCCACCACGGGACTAGCCTCATATACGCAGTATTTT. Protein sequence: CATTGLASYTQYF.

The J gene is TRBJ1-2, the V gene TRBV28, with TRBD1 as a possible D gene (6 bases). Germline V gene sequence: CDR1 MDHEN, CDR2 SYDVKM. The ends were cut back, 7 bases at V and 12 bases at J, with 21 bases in the middle. CDR3 size: 13 residues. The CDR3 sequence: CASTGPRDRRHTF. In nucleotides, the CDR3 is TGTGCCAGCACCGGCCCCCGAGACAGGCGTCACACCTTC.

The rearrangement joins TRBV7-8 to TRBJ2-7; 9 bases align to TRBD1. The CDR3 has 15 amino acids. Looked up from germline, CDR1 is SGHVS and CDR2 is FQNEAQ. The V and J ends lost 6 bases and 3 bases, in that order; junction bases with no gene match: 9. CDR3 sequence reads: CASRFDRGSGYEQYF. Written as DNA, the CDR3 is TGTGCCAGCAGATTCGACAGGGGGTCGGGCTACGAGCAGTACTTC.

This clone was detected only once. This chain uses TRBV6-5 with TRBJ1-3; 9 bases line up with TRBD1. The CDR3 consists of 15 residues. Germline lookup yields CDR1 MNHEY and CDR2 SVGAGI. Unmatched junction bases numbered 1, after V lost 4 bases and J lost 0 bases. CDR3 protein: CASSSTGGSGNTIYF. The CDR3 region has the DNA TGTGCCAGCAGTTCGACAGGGGGCTCTGGAAACACCATATATTTT.

The gene calls are TRBV5-6 and TRBJ2-5; TRBD2 matches 7 bases. The J segment lost 5 bases and the V segment lost 0 bases, leaving 13 bases of the junction unmatched. This CDR3 spans 17 amino acids. Germline loops: CDR1 SGHDT, CDR2 YYEEEE. The CDR3 DNA reads as TGTGCCAGCAGCTTGGAGAGGCGCGGGAGAAGCTGGGAGACCCAGTACTTC. As protein: CASSLERRGRSWETQYF.

The chain recombines TRBV7-2 with TRBJ1-1, with a weak D call TRBD1 (6 bases). The V gene lost 2 bases and the J gene lost 1 base, with 14 bases spanning the gap. The CDR3 totals 16 residues. The germline V gene encodes CDR1 SGHTA and CDR2 FQGNSA. The CDR3 nucleotides read TGTGCCAGCAGCTTATGGGACATTTTGGGGAACACTGAAGCTTTCTTT. Translated, it gives CASSLWDILGNTEAFF. The entire variable domain, with the rest obtained from reference TRBV7-2 and TRBJ1-1, is as follows: GAGVSQSPSNKVTEKGKDVELRCDPISGHTALYWYRQSLGQGLEFLIYFQGNSAPDKSGLPSDRFSAERTGGSVSTLTIQRTQQEDSAVYLCASSLWDILGNTEAFFGQGTRLTVV.

This chain links TRBV25-1 with TRBJ2-3; 15 positions match TRBD2. The junction had 8 bases not matched to a gene; V was cut back by 4 bases and J by 6 bases. This CDR3 is built from 17 residues. The germline gives CDR1 MGHDK, CDR2 SYGVNS. The CDR3 coding sequence is TGTGCCAGCAGTGTTTCTGGACTAGCGGGAGGGCTGGATACGCAGTATTTT. Encoded protein: CASSVSGLAGGLDTQYF.

The chain has TRBV27 and TRBJ2-2; perhaps TRBD1 as D (6 bases). The CDR3 length is 16 residues. V was cut by 1 base and J by 0 bases, with 9 bases left in between. Germline CDR1 and CDR2: MNHEY and SMNVEV (reference sequence). CDR3 nucleotide sequence: TGTGCCAGCAGTTTATTGGGGGCCGCGAACACCGGGGAGCTGTTTTTT. Residues: CASSLLGAANTGELFF.

V usage is TRBV2 and J usage is TRBJ2-5, with TRBD2 identical over 8 bases. Unmatched junction bases numbered 1, after V lost 7 bases and J lost 0 bases. Germline-derived CDR1 and CDR2 are SNHLY and FYNNEI. The CDR3 length is 13 residues. DNA for the CDR3: TGTGCCAGCACTAGCGGGCACCAAGAGACCCAGTACTTC. It specifies CASTSGHQETQYF. Based on the CDR3 plus reference TRBV2 and TRBJ2-5, the full variable domain is EPEVTQTPSHQVTQMGQEVILRCVPISNHLYFYWYRQILGQKVEFLVSFYNNEISEKSEIFDDQFSVERPDGSNFTLKIRSTKLEDSAMYFCASTSGHQETQYFGPGTRLLVL.